What follows describes a single T cell receptor (beta chain). The data stem from a study of blood T cell repertoires in COVID-19. Study-level information: Samples representing acute and convalescent COVID-19 were sourced from the United States, Italy and Spain.

Clones were sequenced by immunoSEQ multiplex PCR, and TCRdb holds only the in-frame ones, with some missing. The repertoire has around 170,000 clones, 80% to 90% of them found once; the top ten carry about 9.6%. CDR1 is DFQATT and CDR2 is SNEGSKA in the germline V gene (reference sequence). V lost 7 bases to trimming and J lost 9 bases, with 15 bases between them. This CDR3 spans 11 amino acids. The TCR sequence derives from a man aged 50 or older with active or convalescent COVID-19. V gene TRBV20-1 combines with J gene TRBJ1-2; unclear D gene. Input material: peripheral blood. This CDR3 is CSVPGSESYTF. The CDR3 region has the DNA TGCAGTGTCCCGGGATCAGAGAGCTACACCTTC.